Described below is a single T cell receptor (beta chain) sequence and its context. The data stem from a study of blood T cell repertoires in COVID-19. As for the study in general: Sources were T cells, B-cell-depleted T cells, or PBMCs; the material itself was cDNA or gDNA.

Germline loops: CDR1 SGDLS, CDR2 YYNGEE. There are 15 residues in the CDR3. Germline trimming cut 3 bases from V and 9 bases from J; bases unmatched to any gene: 8. Original handling: Amplification of reference gene primers was used by the study to estimate nucleated cell counts. Clones were sequenced by immunoSEQ multiplex PCR, and TCRdb holds only the in-frame ones, with some missing. Clonal size and the V and J genes are those of that table, whereas D and trimming came from the DNA. The table records some 140,000 clones, roughly 85% of them present only once. This sequence joins TRBV9 and TRBJ2-1; 11 positions match TRBD2. Source material: peripheral blood. The sequence was collected from a man aged 60 to 69 with acute or convalescent COVID-19. CDR3 sequence reads: CASSGTSGRVGEQFF. In DNA form, the CDR3 reads TGTGCCAGCAGCGGAACTAGCGGGAGAGTCGGTGAGCAGTTCTTC. The full variable domain, in which reference TRBV9 and TRBJ2-1 provide the parts outside the CDR3, is DSGVTQTPKHLITATGQRVTLRCSPRSGDLSVYWYQQSLDQGLQFLIQYYNGEERAKGNILERFSAQQFPDLHSELNLSSLELGDSALYFCASSGTSGRVGEQFFGPGTRLTVL.